These 31 T cell receptor beta chains were all obtained from the same sample, sequenced in a study of blood T cells in healthy people across ages. With a J-beta primer mix and a sample-barcoded 5' primer, a second PCR ran 7 to 11 cycles. One entry per CDR3 protein results from TCRdb running MiXCR on the 5' RACE reads. The sample holds hundreds of thousands of distinct CDR3 sequences; roughly three fifths are singletons and the top ten take 20% to 30%. The sample comprised blood. The receptor set was obtained from a middle-aged man in good health.

With respect to this clonotype: One end of the junction varies from germline; a read error may be responsible. The chain couples TRBV10-3 to TRBJ2-7, with unresolved D. The CDR3 runs to 12 residues. Germline CDR1 reads ENHRY; CDR2 reads SYGVKD. CDR3 nucleotide sequence: TGTGCCATCAGGGAGTCCGCCTACGAGCAGTACTTC. Translating it yields CAIRESAYEQYF.

The V gene is TRBV20-1, the J gene TRBJ2-7; 9 bases match TRBD2. The J call may not be correct, given that the DNA end is closer to TRBJ2-5. Germline CDR1 DFQATT, CDR2 SNEGSKA (reference sequence). CDR3 length: 17 residues. The CDR3 nucleotides read TGCAGTGCTAGCGGGCTAGCGGGGCCCAAAGGTCTGAGGACCCAGTACTTC. This translates into CSASGLAGPKGLRTQYF.

This chain joins TRBV27 and TRBJ2-2; D call uncertain. Germline values: CDR1 MNHEY, CDR2 SMNVEV (reference sequence). This CDR3 has 15 residues. Trimming took off 6 bases at V and 4 bases at J, with 15 bases between the two ends. The CDR3 nucleotides are TGTGCCAGCAGACGTCCGACAATTTCCACCGGGGAGCTGTTTTTT. It encodes CASRRPTISTGELFF.

J is TRBJ1-2 and V is TRBV28; D might be TRBD1 (6 bases). CDR1 and CDR2 from the germline V gene are MDHEN and SYDVKM. Trimming left V 6 bases short and J 3 bases short, with 14 bases between. The CDR3 spans 14 residues. The CDR3 DNA reads as TGTGCCAGCAGCCTAGCTGGGACATACTATGGCTACACCTTC. Its protein is CASSLAGTYYGYTF.

J is TRBJ2-7 and V is TRBV15; TRBD1 matches at 9 bases. Germline assignment: CDR1 LNHNV and CDR2 YYDKDF (reference sequence). The CDR3 is 15 residues long. The trim removed 8 bases at V and 1 base at J, leaving 9 bases unmatched. This CDR3 reads CATHEGDRASYEQYF. The CDR3 coding sequence is TGTGCCACCCACGAGGGGGACAGGGCGTCCTACGAGCAGTACTTC.

This chain links TRBV12-3 or TRBV12-4 with TRBJ2-1; D gene ambiguous. This CDR3 has 11 residues. Between the trimmed V and J ends, which lost 3 bases and 10 bases, there was a span of 7 bases. CDR3 coding DNA: TGTGCCAGCAGTTTTAGGAAGGAGCAGTTCTTC. It is translated as CASSFRKEQFF.

The genes are TRBV5-1 and TRBJ2-7, with 8 bases identical to TRBD2. The CDR3 contains 15 residues. Trimming at V came to 4 bases and at J to 7 bases, leaving 13 bases not matched to a gene. From germline, CDR1 is SGHRS and CDR2 YFSETQ. This chain's CDR3 is CASSTGDRGGNEQYF. In DNA form, the CDR3 reads TGCGCCAGCAGCACTGGGGATCGGGGGGGGAATGAGCAGTACTTC.

The genes are TRBV25-1 and TRBJ2-7; 7 bases agree with TRBD1. Germline CDR1 is MGHDK and CDR2 is SYGVNS. The CDR3 has 15 amino acids. The junction had 8 bases not matched to a gene; V was cut back by 4 bases and J by 2 bases. CDR3: CASSVQGSGTYEQYF. CDR3 nucleotides: TGTGCCAGCAGTGTACAGGGGAGTGGGACCTACGAGCAGTACTTC.

This clonotype was detected only a few times. The chain links TRBV13 to TRBJ2-1; D gene unclear. The CDR3 is 13 amino acids. The V gene lost 2 bases and the J gene lost 6 bases, with 8 bases spanning the gap. Germline CDR1 is PRHDT and CDR2 is FYEKMQ (reference sequence). The CDR3, as DNA: TGTGCCAGCAGCTTACCCCAGCTCAATGAGCAGTTCTTC. Translation: CASSLPQLNEQFF.

This clonotype occurred many times. V usage is TRBV6-2 or TRBV6-3 and J usage is TRBJ2-7; 10 bases match TRBD1. Germline V gives CDR1 MNHEY, CDR2 SVGEGT. V gave up 6 bases and J gave up 3 bases; unmatched junction bases: 5. The CDR3 loop spans 14 amino acids. DNA for the CDR3: TGTGCCAGCAGGACTAGGACAGGGGGCTACGAGCAGTACTTC. Translated: CASRTRTGGYEQYF.

The V and J genes are TRBV6-4 and TRBJ2-1; TRBD1 might be the D (5 bases). V dropped 3 bases and J dropped 0 bases, with 9 bases sitting between them. The CDR3 runs to 15 residues. Germline-derived CDR1 and CDR2 are MRHNA and SNTAGT. In DNA form, the CDR3 reads TGTGCCAGCAGTGAGGGGCGGAGCTCCTACAATGAGCAGTTCTTC. This encodes CASSEGRSSYNEQFF.

J is TRBJ2-5 and V is TRBV5-5; D call uncertain. The CDR3 is 13 residues long. CDR1 SGHKS and CDR2 YYEKEE come from the germline V gene (reference sequence). V gave up 7 bases and J gave up 5 bases, with 15 bases separating them. CDR3 loop: CASGSHITETQYF. For the CDR3, the DNA is TGTGCCAGCGGCTCGCACATAACCGAGACCCAGTACTTC.

The V call is TRBV5-1, the J call TRBJ2-7; D unresolved. The CDR3 extends over 12 amino acids. V dropped 4 bases and J dropped 3 bases, with 8 bases sitting between them. The germline CDR1 and CDR2 sequences are SGHRS and YFSETQ. The CDR3 DNA sequence: TGCGCCAGCAGCCGTCCCAGCTACGAGCAGTACTTC. Translating it yields CASSRPSYEQYF.

This chain links TRBV5-1 with TRBJ2-7; the match to TRBD2 covers 7 bases. This CDR3 spans 15 amino acids. Germline V CDR1 and CDR2: SGHRS, YFSETQ. The junction had 5 bases not matched to a gene; V was cut back by 0 bases and J by 2 bases. The CDR3 region is CASSLERGPTYEQYF. In DNA, the CDR3 is TGCGCCAGCAGCTTGGAGCGGGGACCGACCTACGAGCAGTACTTC.

This chain uses TRBV12-3 or TRBV12-4 with TRBJ2-1; the D gene is possibly TRBD1 (5 bases). This CDR3 contains 15 residues. Deletions cut 1 base from V and 1 base from J, with 8 bases between. CDR3 sequence reads: CASSLGSGSYNEQFF. The DNA of the CDR3 is TGTGCCAGCAGTTTAGGGTCAGGGTCCTACAATGAGCAGTTCTTC.

The chain uses TRBV7-2 and TRBJ1-1; 7 bases fit TRBD1. The CDR3 is made up of 16 amino acids. V shed 5 bases and J 2 bases; nucleotides not matched to a gene: 11. Germline V gives CDR1 SGHTA, CDR2 FQGNSA. CDR3 in DNA: TGTGCCAGCAGCCCGACCTCGGGACAGCGTAACACTGAAGCTTTCTTT. Protein: CASSPTSGQRNTEAFF.

The genes are TRBV24-1 and TRBJ2-5, with 8 bases that match TRBD1. The CDR3 is 16 residues long. Per germline, CDR1 KGHDR and CDR2 SFDVKD. V lost 1 base and J lost 5; bases outside the gene matches: 8. The CDR3 nucleotides read TGTGCCACCAGTGATTTCGGGACAGGCTCTGGGGAGACCCAGTACTTC. Its translation is CATSDFGTGSGETQYF.

There are many counts of this clonotype. The CDR3 loop reads CASSPQGTTLSYEQYF. As DNA, the CDR3 is TGTGCCAGCAGTCCGCAGGGGACAACCCTCTCCTACGAGCAGTACTTC. The chain couples TRBV28 to TRBJ2-7; the D gene is possibly TRBD1 (6 bases). CDR1 and CDR2 (germline): MDHEN, SYDVKM. The V gene lost 5 bases and the J gene lost 0 bases, with 17 bases spanning the gap. The CDR3 runs to 16 residues.

V is TRBV12-5 and J is TRBJ2-7, with a possible D match to TRBD2 (5 bases). CDR3 length: 13 residues. CDR1 is LGHNT and CDR2 is FRNRAP in the germline V gene. V lost 9 bases to trimming and J lost 7 bases, with 19 bases between them. CDR3 sequence: CASSGVSYNEQYF. In DNA, the CDR3 is TGTGCTAGCTCCGGGGTCTCCTACAATGAGCAGTACTTC.

The chain links TRBV20-1 to TRBJ1-1, with D hard to call. The CDR3 contains 14 residues. Germline V CDR1 and CDR2: DFQATT, SNEGSKA (reference sequence). Trimming removed 0 bases at V and 0 bases at J, with 8 bases between. The CDR3 loop is CSARDGGMNTEAFF. Here the CDR3 DNA reads TGCAGTGCTAGAGATGGCGGCATGAACACTGAAGCTTTCTTT.

Comments on this clonotype: An end of the junction does not agree with germline; a read error may underlie this. The V call is TRBV27, the J call TRBJ1-2; D not certain. This CDR3 comprises 12 residues. Germline V CDR1 and CDR2: MNHEY, SMNVEV (reference sequence). The CDR3 DNA sequence: TGTGCCACCAGTTCGGCTAACTATGGCTACACCTTC. Protein product: CATSSANYGYTF.

The rearrangement links TRBV20-1 to TRBJ1-1, with no clear D. The CDR3 runs to 13 residues. CDR1 is DFQATT and CDR2 is SNEGSKA in the germline V gene (reference sequence). V was shortened by 1 base and J by 8 bases, with 14 bases between the two germline ends. The chain's CDR3 is CSARAQGAGEAFF. The CDR3 coding sequence is TGCAGTGCTAGAGCCCAAGGTGCGGGAGAAGCTTTCTTT.

This chain links TRBV4-3 with TRBJ2-7; perhaps D is TRBD1 or TRBD2 (5 bases each). Germline CDR1 reads LGHNA; CDR2 reads YSLEER. V was trimmed by 0 bases and J by 0 bases, leaving 15 bases between them. CDR3 size: 17 residues. CDR3 in amino acids: CASSQDEWGTSSYEQYF. The CDR3 DNA follows: TGCGCCAGCAGCCAAGATGAATGGGGGACCAGCTCCTACGAGCAGTACTTC.

This sequence joins TRBV6-5 and TRBJ2-7; 9 bases map to TRBD1. Trimming removed 6 bases from V and 0 bases from J; junction bases left unmatched: 15. In germline, CDR1 is MNHEY, CDR2 SVGAGI. This CDR3 region has 18 residues. CDR3 sequence reads: CASSYDVNRDRVSYEQYF. In nucleotides, the CDR3 is TGTGCCAGCAGCTACGACGTGAACCGGGACAGGGTCTCCTACGAGCAGTACTTC.

The chain joins TRBV15 to TRBJ2-7; tentative D call: TRBD1 (5 bases). V lost 4 bases to trimming and J lost 6 bases, with 16 bases between them. Per germline, CDR1 LNHNV and CDR2 YYDKDF (reference sequence). This CDR3 contains 14 residues. The CDR3 reads CATSTPRVLGEQYF. The CDR3 DNA follows: TGTGCCACCAGCACTCCCAGGGTTTTAGGCGAGCAGTACTTC.

This clonotype was counted a few times. The CDR3 spells CASSQIGADDGYTF. The CDR3 DNA follows: TGTGCCAGCAGCCAAATAGGGGCCGACGATGGCTACACCTTC. V usage is TRBV3-1 and J usage is TRBJ1-2, with a tentative D call TRBD1 (5 bases). CDR3 size: 14 residues. CDR1 and CDR2 from the germline V gene are LGHDT and YNNKEL (reference sequence). V lost 2 bases and J lost 6, with 13 bases in between.

The J gene is TRBJ1-1, the V gene TRBV4-3, with a possible D match to TRBD1 (5 bases). This CDR3 region has 14 residues. Deletions cut 1 base from V and 8 bases from J, with 14 bases between. CDR1 LGHNA and CDR2 YSLEER come from the germline V gene. This CDR3 is CASSQGEGRREAFF. CDR3 in DNA: TGCGCCAGCAGCCAAGGGGAGGGGCGCAGGGAAGCTTTCTTT.

In its sample, this clonotype was seen once. The chain is built from TRBV6-1 and TRBJ2-7; no firm D call. The CDR3 sequence is 15 residues long. Germline CDR1 MNHNS, CDR2 SASEGT. Trimming shortened V by 3 bases and J by 0 bases, and 12 bases separated the two germline ends. CDR3 bases: TGTGCCAGCAGTGAGAACATGGGAAGCTCCTACGAGCAGTACTTC. Amino acids: CASSENMGSSYEQYF.

V usage is TRBV29-1 and J usage is TRBJ2-1; 9 nucleotides agree with TRBD2. With the DNA end fitting TRBJ2-7 better, the J assignment may be wrong. The CDR3 length is 14 residues. Per germline, CDR1 SQVTM and CDR2 ANQGSEA. CDR3 loop: CSVDRGLAYNEQYF. CDR3 DNA: TGCAGCGTTGATCGGGGACTAGCCTACAATGAGCAGTACTTC.

This clonotype was counted between two and nine times. The genes are TRBV9 and TRBJ2-3, with 10 bases that match TRBD2. Trimming at V came to 4 bases and at J to 0 bases, leaving 2 bases not matched to a gene. Germline V gene data show CDR1 as SGDLS and CDR2 as YYNGEE. This CDR3 comprises 15 residues. CDR3 sequence reads: CASSRTSGSTDTQYF. For the CDR3, the DNA is TGTGCCAGCAGCCGGACTAGCGGTAGCACAGATACGCAGTATTTT. Drawing the rest from reference TRBV9 and TRBJ2-3, the complete variable domain is DSGVTQTPKHLITATGQRVTLRCSPRSGDLSVYWYQQSLDQGLQFLIQYYNGEERAKGNILERFSAQQFPDLHSELNLSSLELGDSALYFCASSRTSGSTDTQYFGPGTRLTVL.

The chain recombines TRBV3-1 with TRBJ1-1; D gene unclear. This CDR3 contains 13 residues. The V gene lost 0 bases and the J gene lost 3 bases, with 5 bases spanning the gap. Germline V gives CDR1 LGHDT, CDR2 YNNKEL (reference sequence). The CDR3 reads CASSQDGDTEAFF. CDR3 nucleotide sequence: TGTGCCAGCAGCCAAGATGGGGACACTGAAGCTTTCTTT.